This T cell receptor (beta chain) was captured in a study of T cell responses to AZD1222 COVID-19 vaccine (dated by TCRdb to the early 2020s). A note on the overall study: A total of approximately 250 trial participants underwent TCR sequencing, of whom roughly 210 had received two doses of AZD1222 and some 25 had received two doses of the MenACWY control vaccine. Trial participants were enrolled by age into subgroups of 18-55, 56-69 and 70-plus years, and roughly 150, 30 and 60 TCR-sequenced participants, respectively, were included in these subgroups. Points the paper makes about the study in general: CD4 TCRs associated with the vaccine covered the entire spike protein, and the dominant responses were in regions 160-218 and 743-854. Epitopes outside the regions mutated in the B.1.351 and B.1.1.7 variants were reportedly recognized by nearly half of the unique spike-specific TCRs. Most participants were white British and females outnumbered males, and the authors suggested that clonal diversity may have been underestimated. The 56-69-year group was small, and its depth increase did not reach significance, likely because of low power. After two AZD1222 doses, spike-specific TCR breadth and depth were significantly higher than at day 0 and than in MenACWY recipients. Only six AZD1222 recipients were SARS-CoV-2 seropositive at baseline, limiting conclusions about previously exposed vaccinees. Because no day 14 peak-response samples were available, the repertoires could be characterized only after the peak T cell response.

In the case of this clone: Its antigen is currently not known. No quality values exist for individual bases; no much larger clone is one base distant.

The germline V gene provides CDR1 SGHVS and CDR2 FQNEAQ. The V end gives up 5 bases and the J end 0 bases, leaving 6 bases in the junction not matched to a gene. The CDR3 contains 16 residues, cysteine and phenylalanine counted. The DNA shown is the 48-base CDR3, in frame from base 1. What the time point label conveys for this sample: about 28 days (+/-7) after the second vaccine dose. AZD1222 recipients with second doses at about 4 weeks or about 12 weeks were pooled, because spike-specific TCR depth and breadth did not differ between schedules. Samples from vaccinated people were obtained from the UK trials COV001 and COV002, which included a single-blind randomized controlled phase 2/3 trial of AZD1222 (ChAdOx1 nCoV-19) in healthy adults. For TCRbeta chain sequencing, PBMC samples from trial participants were taken at day 0 and at day 28 after the second dose. The CDR3 regions of human TCRbeta chains were subjected to immunosequencing. As for how the authors treated the data: TCRs in the repertoires were matched against a reference library of SARS-CoV-2-specific TCRs that had been generated with the MIRA antigen-specificity platform. Breadth meant the fraction of unique TCRs that were SARS-CoV-2-associated, whereas depth meant the fraction of total T cells that were SARS-CoV-2-associated. Using the MIRA data, each spike-specific TCR was mapped to the spike region that the TCR reacts to and placed in a CD4 or CD8 class. Log10-transformed breadth and depth values were compared by one-way ANOVA with Sidak's multiple comparisons tests. In its TCRdb copy, this immuneACCESS table keeps in-frame sequences only and misses some clones. Where compared with another copy, unresolved V genes explain less than half of these, and the others have no known cause. Clonal size and the V and J genes are those of that table, whereas D and trimming came from the DNA. The sample table lists roughly 180,000 clones, over 90% of them with a count of one. The ten top clones hold around 1.9% of the sample.

The receptor was derived from an adult who received the AZD1222 COVID-19 vaccine. This chain joins TRBV7-8 to TRBJ2-5, with 10 middle bases fitting TRBD2. This material consisted of peripheral blood, taken 28 days after the second AZD1222 dose. The CDR3 here reads CASSLGLAANQETQYF. In nucleotides, the sequence is TGTGCCAGCAGCCTAGGACTAGCGGCGAACCAAGAGACCCAGTACTTC.